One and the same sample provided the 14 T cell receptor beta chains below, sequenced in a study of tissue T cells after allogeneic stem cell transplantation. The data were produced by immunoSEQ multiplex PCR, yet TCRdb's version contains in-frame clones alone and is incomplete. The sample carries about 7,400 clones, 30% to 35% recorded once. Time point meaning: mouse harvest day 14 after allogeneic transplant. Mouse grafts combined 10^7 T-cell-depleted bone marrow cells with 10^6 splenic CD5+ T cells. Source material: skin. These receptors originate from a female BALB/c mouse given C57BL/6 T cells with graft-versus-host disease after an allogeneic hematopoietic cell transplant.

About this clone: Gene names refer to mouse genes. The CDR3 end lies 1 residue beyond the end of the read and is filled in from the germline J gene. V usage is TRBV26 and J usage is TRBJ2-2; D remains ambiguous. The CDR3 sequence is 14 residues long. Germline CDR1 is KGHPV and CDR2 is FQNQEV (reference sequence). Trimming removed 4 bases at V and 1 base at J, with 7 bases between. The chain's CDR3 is CASSPVLNTGQLYF. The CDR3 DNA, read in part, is TGTGCCAGCAGTCCGGTCCTAAACACCGGGCAGCTCTAC.

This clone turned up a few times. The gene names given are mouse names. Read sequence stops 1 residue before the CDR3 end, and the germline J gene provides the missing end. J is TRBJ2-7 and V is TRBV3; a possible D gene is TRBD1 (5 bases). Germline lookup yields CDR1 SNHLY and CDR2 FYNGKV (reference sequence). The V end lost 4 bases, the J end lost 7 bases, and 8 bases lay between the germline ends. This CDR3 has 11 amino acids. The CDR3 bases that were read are TGTGCCAGCAGCTACCAGGGAGAACAGTAC. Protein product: CASSYQGEQY. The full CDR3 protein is CASSYQGEQYF.

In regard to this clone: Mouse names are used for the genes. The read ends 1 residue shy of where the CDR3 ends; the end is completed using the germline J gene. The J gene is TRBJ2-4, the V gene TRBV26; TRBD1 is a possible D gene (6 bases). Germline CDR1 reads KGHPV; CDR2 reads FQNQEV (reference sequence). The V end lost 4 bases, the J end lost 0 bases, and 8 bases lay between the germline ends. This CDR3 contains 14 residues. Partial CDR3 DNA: TGTGCCAGCAGTCGGGACAATAGTCAAAACACCTTGTAC. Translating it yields CASSRDNSQNTLY. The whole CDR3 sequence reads CASSRDNSQNTLYF.

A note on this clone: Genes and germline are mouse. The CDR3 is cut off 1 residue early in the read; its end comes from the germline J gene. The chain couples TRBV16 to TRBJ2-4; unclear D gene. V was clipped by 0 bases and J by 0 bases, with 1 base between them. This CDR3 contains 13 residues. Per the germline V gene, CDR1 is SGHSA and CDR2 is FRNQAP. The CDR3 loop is CASSLDSQNTLYF. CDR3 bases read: TGTGCAAGCAGCTTAGACAGTCAAAACACCTTGTAC.

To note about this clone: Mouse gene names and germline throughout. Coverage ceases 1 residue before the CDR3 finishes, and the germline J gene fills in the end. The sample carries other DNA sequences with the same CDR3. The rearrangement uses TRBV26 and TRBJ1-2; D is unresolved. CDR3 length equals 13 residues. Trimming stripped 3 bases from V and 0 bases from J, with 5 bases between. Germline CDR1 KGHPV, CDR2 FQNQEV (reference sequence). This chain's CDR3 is CASSLQANSDYTF. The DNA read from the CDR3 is TGTGCCAGCAGTCTTCAGGCAAACTCCGACTACACC.

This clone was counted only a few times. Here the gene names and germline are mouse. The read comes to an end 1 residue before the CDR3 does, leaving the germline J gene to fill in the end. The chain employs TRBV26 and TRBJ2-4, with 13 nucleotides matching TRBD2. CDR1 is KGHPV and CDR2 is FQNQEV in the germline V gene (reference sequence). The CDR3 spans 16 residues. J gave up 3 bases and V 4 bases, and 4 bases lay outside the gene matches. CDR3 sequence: CASSPDWGGAQNTLYF. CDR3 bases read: TGTGCCAGCAGTCCGGACTGGGGGGGCGCGCAAAACACCTTGTAC.

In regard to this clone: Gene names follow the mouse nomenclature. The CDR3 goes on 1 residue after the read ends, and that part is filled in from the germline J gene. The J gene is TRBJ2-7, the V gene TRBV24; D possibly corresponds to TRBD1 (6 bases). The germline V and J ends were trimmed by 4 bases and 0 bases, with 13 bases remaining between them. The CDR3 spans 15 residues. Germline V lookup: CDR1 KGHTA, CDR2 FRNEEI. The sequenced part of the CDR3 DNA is TGTGCCAGCAGTCACCCCCGGGACATCTCCTATGAACAGTAC. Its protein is CASSHPRDISYEQY. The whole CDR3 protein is CASSHPRDISYEQYF.

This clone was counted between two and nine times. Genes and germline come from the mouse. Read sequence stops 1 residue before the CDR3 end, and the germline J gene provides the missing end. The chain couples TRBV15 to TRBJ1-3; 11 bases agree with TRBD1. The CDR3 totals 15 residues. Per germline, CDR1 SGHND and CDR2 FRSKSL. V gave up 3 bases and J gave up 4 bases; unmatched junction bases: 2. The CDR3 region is CASSFGQGAGNTLYF. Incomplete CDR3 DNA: TGTGCCAGCAGTTTTGGACAGGGGGCCGGAAATACGCTCTAT.

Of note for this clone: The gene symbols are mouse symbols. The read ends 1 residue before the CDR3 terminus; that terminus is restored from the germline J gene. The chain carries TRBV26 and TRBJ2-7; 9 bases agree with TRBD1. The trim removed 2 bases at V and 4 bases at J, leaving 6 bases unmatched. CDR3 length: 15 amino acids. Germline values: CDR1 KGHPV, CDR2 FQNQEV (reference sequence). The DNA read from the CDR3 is TGTGCCAGCAGTCTGCCGGGACAGGGTTCTTATGAACAGTAC. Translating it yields CASSLPGQGSYEQY. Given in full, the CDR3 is CASSLPGQGSYEQYF.

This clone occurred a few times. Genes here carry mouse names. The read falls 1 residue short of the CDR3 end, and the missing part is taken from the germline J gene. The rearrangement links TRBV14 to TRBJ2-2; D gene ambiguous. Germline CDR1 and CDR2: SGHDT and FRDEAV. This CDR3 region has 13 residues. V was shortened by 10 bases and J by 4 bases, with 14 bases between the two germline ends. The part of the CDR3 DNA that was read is TGTGCCGCAGCCCGGGGATCCACCGGGCAGCTCTAC. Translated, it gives CAAARGSTGQLY. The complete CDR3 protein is CAAARGSTGQLYF.

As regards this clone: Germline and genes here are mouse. The part of the CDR3 DNA that was read is TGTGCCAGCAGTAGACTGGGGGGTAGTGCAGAAACGCTGTAT. Its translation is CASSRLGGSAETLY. The CDR3, in full, reads CASSRLGGSAETLYF. This chain uses TRBV13-1 with TRBJ2-3; 10 bases fit TRBD2. The missing CDR3 end, 1 residue past where the read stops, is filled in from the germline J gene. CDR1 is NSHNY and CDR2 is SYGAGN in the germline V gene. This CDR3 comprises 15 residues. Unmatched junction bases numbered 2, after V lost 4 bases and J lost 0 bases.

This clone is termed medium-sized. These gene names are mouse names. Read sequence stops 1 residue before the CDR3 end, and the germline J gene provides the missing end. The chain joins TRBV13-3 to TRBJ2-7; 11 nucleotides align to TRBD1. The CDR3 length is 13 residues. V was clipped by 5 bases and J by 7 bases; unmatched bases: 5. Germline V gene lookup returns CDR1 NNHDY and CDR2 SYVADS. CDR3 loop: CASRSDRGREQYF. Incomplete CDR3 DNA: TGTGCCAGCAGATCGGACAGGGGGCGGGAACAGTAC.

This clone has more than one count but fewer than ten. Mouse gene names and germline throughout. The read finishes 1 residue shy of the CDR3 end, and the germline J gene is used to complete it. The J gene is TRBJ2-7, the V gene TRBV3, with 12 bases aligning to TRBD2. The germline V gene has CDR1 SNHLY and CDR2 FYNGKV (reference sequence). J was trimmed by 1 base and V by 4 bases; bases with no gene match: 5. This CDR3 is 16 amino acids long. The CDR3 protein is CASSSRGLGGSYEQYF. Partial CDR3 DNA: TGTGCCAGCAGCTCGAGGGGACTGGGGGGTTCCTATGAACAGTAC.

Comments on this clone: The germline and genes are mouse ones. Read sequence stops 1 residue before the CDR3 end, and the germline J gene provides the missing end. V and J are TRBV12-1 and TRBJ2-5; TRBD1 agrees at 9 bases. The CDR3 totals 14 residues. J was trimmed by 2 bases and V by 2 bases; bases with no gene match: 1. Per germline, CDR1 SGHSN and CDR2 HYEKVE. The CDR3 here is CASSPGQGQDTQYF. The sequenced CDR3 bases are TGTGCCAGCTCTCCGGGACAGGGCCAAGACACCCAGTAC.